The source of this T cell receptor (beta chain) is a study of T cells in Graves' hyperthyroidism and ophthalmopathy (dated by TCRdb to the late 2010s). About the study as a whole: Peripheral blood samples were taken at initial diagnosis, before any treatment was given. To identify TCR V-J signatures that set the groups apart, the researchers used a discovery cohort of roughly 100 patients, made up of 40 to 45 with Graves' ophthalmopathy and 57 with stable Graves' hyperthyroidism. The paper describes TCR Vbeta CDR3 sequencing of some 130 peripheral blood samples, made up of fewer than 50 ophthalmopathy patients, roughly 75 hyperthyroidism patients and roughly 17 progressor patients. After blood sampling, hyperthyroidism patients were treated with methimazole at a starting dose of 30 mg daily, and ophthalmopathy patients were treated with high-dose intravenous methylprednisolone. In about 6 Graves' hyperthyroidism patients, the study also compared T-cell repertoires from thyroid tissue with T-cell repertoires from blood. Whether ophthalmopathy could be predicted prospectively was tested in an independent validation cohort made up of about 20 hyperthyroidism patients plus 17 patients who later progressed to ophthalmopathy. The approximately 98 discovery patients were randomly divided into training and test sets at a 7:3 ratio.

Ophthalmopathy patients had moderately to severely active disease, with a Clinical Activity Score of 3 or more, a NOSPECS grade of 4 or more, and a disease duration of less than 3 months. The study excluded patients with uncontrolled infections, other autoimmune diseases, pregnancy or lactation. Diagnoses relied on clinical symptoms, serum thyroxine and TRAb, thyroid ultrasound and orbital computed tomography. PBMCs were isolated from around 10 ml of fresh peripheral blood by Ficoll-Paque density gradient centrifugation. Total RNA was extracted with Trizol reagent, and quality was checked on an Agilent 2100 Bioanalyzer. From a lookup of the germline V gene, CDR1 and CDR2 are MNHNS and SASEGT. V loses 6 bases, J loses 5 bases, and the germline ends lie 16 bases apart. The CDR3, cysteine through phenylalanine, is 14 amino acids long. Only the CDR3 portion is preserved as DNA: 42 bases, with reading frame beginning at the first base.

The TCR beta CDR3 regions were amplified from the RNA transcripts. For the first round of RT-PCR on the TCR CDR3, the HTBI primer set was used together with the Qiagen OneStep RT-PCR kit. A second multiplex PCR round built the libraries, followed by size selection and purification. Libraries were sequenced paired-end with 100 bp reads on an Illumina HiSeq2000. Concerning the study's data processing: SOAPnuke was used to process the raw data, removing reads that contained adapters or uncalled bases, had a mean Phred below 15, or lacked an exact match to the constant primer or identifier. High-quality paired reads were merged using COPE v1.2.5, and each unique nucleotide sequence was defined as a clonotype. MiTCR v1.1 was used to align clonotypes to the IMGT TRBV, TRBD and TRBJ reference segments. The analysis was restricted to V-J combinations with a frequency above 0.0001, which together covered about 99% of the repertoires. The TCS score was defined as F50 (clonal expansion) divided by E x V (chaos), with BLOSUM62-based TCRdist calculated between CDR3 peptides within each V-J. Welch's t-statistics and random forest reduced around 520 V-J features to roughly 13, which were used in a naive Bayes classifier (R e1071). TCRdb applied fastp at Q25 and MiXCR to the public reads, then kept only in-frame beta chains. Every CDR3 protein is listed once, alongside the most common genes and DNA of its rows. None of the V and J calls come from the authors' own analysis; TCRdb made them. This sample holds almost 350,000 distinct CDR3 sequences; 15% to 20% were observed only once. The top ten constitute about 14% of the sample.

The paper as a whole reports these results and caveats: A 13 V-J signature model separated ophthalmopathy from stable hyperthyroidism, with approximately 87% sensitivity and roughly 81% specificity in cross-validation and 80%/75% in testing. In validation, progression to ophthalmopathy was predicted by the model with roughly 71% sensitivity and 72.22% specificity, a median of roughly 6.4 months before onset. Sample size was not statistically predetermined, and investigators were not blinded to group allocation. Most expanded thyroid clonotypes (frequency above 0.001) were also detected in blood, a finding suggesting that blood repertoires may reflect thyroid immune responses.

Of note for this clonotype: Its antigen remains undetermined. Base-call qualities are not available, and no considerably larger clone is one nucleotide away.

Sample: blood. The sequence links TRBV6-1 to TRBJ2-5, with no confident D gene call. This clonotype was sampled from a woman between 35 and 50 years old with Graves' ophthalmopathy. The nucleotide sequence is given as TGTGCCAGCAGAATACCGGGCCCTCCGGAGACCCAGTACTTC. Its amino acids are CASRIPGPPETQYF.